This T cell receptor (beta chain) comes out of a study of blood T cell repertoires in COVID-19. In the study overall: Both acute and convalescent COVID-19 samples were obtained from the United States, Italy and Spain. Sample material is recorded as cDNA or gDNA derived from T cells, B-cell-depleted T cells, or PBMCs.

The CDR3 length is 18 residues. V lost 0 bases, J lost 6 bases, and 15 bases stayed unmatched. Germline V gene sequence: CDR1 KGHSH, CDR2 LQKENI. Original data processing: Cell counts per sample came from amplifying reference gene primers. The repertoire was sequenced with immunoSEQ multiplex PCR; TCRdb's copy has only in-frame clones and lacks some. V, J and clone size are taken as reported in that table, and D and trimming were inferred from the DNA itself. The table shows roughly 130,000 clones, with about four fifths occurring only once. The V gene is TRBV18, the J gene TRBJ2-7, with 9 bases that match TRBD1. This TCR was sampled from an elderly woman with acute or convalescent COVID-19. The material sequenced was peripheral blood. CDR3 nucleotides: TGTGCCAGCTCACCACCAGGGAGGGACAGGGATTTCTTTGGCGAGCAGTACTTC. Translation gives CASSPPGRDRDFFGEQYF. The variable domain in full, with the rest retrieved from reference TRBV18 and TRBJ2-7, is NAGVMQNPRHLVRRRGQEARLRCSPMKGHSHVYWYRQLPEEGLKFMVYLQKENIIDESGMPKERFSAEFPKEGPSILRIQQVVRGDSAAYFCASSPPGRDRDFFGEQYFGPGTRLTVT.